Here is one T cell receptor (beta chain) with its context. Clones were sequenced by immunoSEQ multiplex PCR, and TCRdb holds only the in-frame ones, with some missing. The sample carries about 49,000 clones, around 78% recorded once. In germline, CDR1 is GTSNPN, CDR2 SVGIG (reference sequence). The V gene end was trimmed by 4 bases and the J gene end by 1 base; junction bases not matched to a gene: 9. This CDR3 has 15 amino acids. This entry comes from a study of blood T cell repertoires in COVID-19. On the study more broadly: T cells, B-cell-depleted T cells, or PBMCs supplied cDNA or gDNA.

The clonotype was recovered from a human donor in a cohort sampled during active COVID-19. The rearrangement joins TRBV30 to TRBJ1-1, with 7 bases that match TRBD1. Sequencing was done on a sample of peripheral blood. The CDR3: CAWKLRGQPNTEAFF. The CDR3 coding sequence is TGTGCCTGGAAGTTACGGGGACAGCCGAACACTGAAGCTTTCTTT.